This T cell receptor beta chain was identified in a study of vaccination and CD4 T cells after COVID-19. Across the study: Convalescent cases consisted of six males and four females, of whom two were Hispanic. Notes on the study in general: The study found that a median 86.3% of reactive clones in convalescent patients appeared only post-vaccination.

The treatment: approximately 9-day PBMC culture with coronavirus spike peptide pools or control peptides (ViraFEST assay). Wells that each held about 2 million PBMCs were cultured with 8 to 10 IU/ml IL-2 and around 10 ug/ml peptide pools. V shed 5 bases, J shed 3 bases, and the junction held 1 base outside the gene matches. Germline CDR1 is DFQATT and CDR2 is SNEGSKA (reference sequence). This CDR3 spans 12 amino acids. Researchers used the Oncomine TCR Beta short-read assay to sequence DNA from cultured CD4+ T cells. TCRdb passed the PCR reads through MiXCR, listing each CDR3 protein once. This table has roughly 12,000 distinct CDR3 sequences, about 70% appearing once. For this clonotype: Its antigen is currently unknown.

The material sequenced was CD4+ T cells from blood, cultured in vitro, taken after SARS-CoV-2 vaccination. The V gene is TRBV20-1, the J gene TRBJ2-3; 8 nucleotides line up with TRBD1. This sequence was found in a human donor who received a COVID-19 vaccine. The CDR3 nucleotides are TGCAGTGCTCAGGGGGCGACAGATACGCAGTATTTT. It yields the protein CSAQGATDTQYF.